Below, 14 T cell receptor beta chains from the same sample are listed, as sequenced in a study of CD8+CD57+ T cells in acquired aplastic anemia. Genomic DNA constituted the template upon which TCR beta VDJ and CDR3 profiling was performed. A single record per CDR3 protein comes from TCRdb applying MiXCR to the reads. The sample shows about 190,000 distinct CDR3 sequences, less than 70% of them seen only once. The material sequenced was sorted CD4+, CD8+, or CD8+CD57+ T cells (not recorded which) from PBMCs. The receptor set was obtained from a human donor in good health, serving as a control.

This chain links TRBV10-3 with TRBJ2-4, with 12 bases fitting TRBD1. Germline loops: CDR1 ENHRY, CDR2 SYGVKD. The CDR3 has 22 residues. Trimming removed 3 bases from V and 6 bases from J; junction bases left unmatched: 24. The CDR3 coding sequence is TGTGCCATCAGTGAATTCGGGCTCCGGGACAGGGGGCTCCTGCCGTCTAGAAACATTCAGTACTTC. Protein product: CAISEFGLRDRGLLPSRNIQYF.

This chain joins TRBV2 and TRBJ2-5, with 9 bases aligning to TRBD1. With V trimmed by 7 bases and J by 1 base, 1 base remained unmatched. The CDR3 spans 13 residues. Per germline, CDR1 SNHLY and CDR2 FYNNEI. The CDR3 spells CASKGQGQETQYF. DNA of the CDR3: TGTGCCAGCAAGGGACAGGGCCAAGAGACCCAGTACTTC.

This clonotype has at least ten counts. The chain combines TRBV9 with TRBJ1-1, with D possibly TRBD1 on 6 matching bases. Germline V gene data show CDR1 as SGDLS and CDR2 as YYNGEE. This CDR3 is 17 amino acids long. The ends were cut back, 0 bases at V and 4 bases at J, with 19 bases in the middle. The CDR3 sequence is CASSVGGPNTGFTEAFF. The CDR3 nucleotides are TGTGCCAGCAGCGTAGGAGGCCCTAACACAGGGTTCACTGAAGCTTTCTTT.

The J gene is TRBJ1-1, the V gene TRBV4-1, with D possibly being TRBD1 (5 bases). CDR3 size: 14 residues. Per the germline V gene, CDR1 is MGHRA and CDR2 is YSYEKL. The V gene lost 4 bases and the J gene lost 0 bases, with 9 bases spanning the gap. The CDR3 loop reads CASSLSRVNTEAFF. CDR3 sequence (DNA): TGCGCCAGCAGCCTGAGCAGGGTGAACACTGAAGCTTTCTTT.

This clonotype was seen just once. This likely comes from a read error, as the CDR3 has no conserved phenylalanine or tryptophan at its end. This chain uses TRBV4-2 with TRBJ1-2; D perhaps matches TRBD1 (5 bases). The CDR3 consists of 19 residues. Trimming removed 0 bases from V and 3 bases from J, with 23 bases in between. Germline V lookup: CDR1 LGHNA, CDR2 YNFKEQ. This CDR3 is CASSQDRGWRTKHDYGYTL. The CDR3 region has the DNA TGTGCCAGCAGCCAAGATAGGGGCTGGCGAACCAAGCACGACTATGGCTACACCCTC.

About this clonotype: Just one base apart from a much larger clone, this may be a read error. The J gene is TRBJ2-5, the V gene TRBV20-1, with a tentative D call TRBD2 (6 bases). V shed 5 bases and J shed 1 base, with 11 bases lying between them. Germline-derived CDR1 and CDR2 are DFQATT and SNEGSKA (reference sequence). The CDR3 runs to 13 residues. The CDR3 is CSAGGGTQETQYF. The CDR3, as DNA: TGCAGTGCTGGGGGAGGAACCCAAGAGACCCAGTACTTC.

The chain joins TRBV28 to TRBJ1-2, with 7 positions matching TRBD1. Per germline, CDR1 MDHEN and CDR2 SYDVKM. CDR3 length equals 15 residues. V gave up 2 bases and J gave up 8 bases; unmatched junction bases: 11. CDR3 residues: CASSLRPTGVGGYTF. For the CDR3, the DNA is TGTGCCAGCAGTTTAAGGCCTACAGGGGTGGGGGGCTACACCTTC.

Concerning this clonotype itself: A much larger clone lies one base from this, so it may be a read error. The V gene is TRBV4-2, the J gene TRBJ2-7; D is unresolved. The CDR3 has 18 residues. Germline loops: CDR1 LGHNA, CDR2 YNFKEQ. CDR3 amino acids: CAGSQDRSDPRGSYEQYF. The CDR3 region has the DNA TGTGCCGGCAGCCAAGATCGGTCCGACCCACGCGGCTCCTACGAGCAGTACTTC.

The rearrangement uses TRBV9 and TRBJ1-3; D is ambiguous. The CDR3 length is 16 residues. Germline loops: CDR1 SGDLS, CDR2 YYNGEE. Trimming removed 4 bases at V and 0 bases at J, with 14 bases between. The chain's CDR3 is CASSQTGPPSGNTIYF. Written as DNA, the CDR3 is TGTGCCAGCAGCCAAACCGGACCACCCTCTGGAAACACCATATATTTT.

The V call is TRBV10-2, the J call TRBJ1-1; D call uncertain. The CDR3 covers 12 residues. Trimming removed 3 bases at V and 5 bases at J, with 7 bases between. Germline lookup yields CDR1 WSHSY and CDR2 SAAADI. DNA of the CDR3: TGCGCCAGCAGTGATGCCGCGACTGAAGCTTTCTTT. This translates into CASSDAATEAFF.

V gene TRBV29-1 combines with J gene TRBJ2-7; 7 bases match TRBD1. With V trimmed by 8 bases and J by 0 bases, 7 bases remained unmatched. The CDR3 has 13 residues. Germline CDR1 is SQVTM and CDR2 is ANQGSEA. The CDR3 nucleotides are TGCAGCCAAGTAGACAGGGCCTCCTACGAGCAGTACTTC. Amino acid sequence: CSQVDRASYEQYF.

The gene calls are TRBV7-3 and TRBJ1-2; 7 bases agree with TRBD1. Germline V gives CDR1 SGHTA, CDR2 FQGTGA. CDR3 size: 15 residues. The V and J ends lost 6 bases and 8 bases, in that order; junction bases with no gene match: 15. CDR3 in amino acids: CASRGSGWQGGGYTF. CDR3 nucleotide sequence: TGTGCCAGCAGGGGGTCCGGATGGCAGGGGGGCGGCTACACCTTC.

This clonotype was detected only a few times. The J gene is TRBJ2-7, the V gene TRBV3-1, with D maybe TRBD2 (5 bases). The CDR3 covers 13 residues. Germline values: CDR1 LGHDT, CDR2 YNNKEL (reference sequence). V lost 3 bases, J lost 4 bases, and 10 bases lay in between. The CDR3 spells CASSQQRGYEQYF. For the CDR3, the DNA is TGTGCCAGCAGCCAGCAGAGAGGGTACGAGCAGTACTTC.

The chain recombines TRBV7-2 with TRBJ2-2; D remains unclear. Germline values: CDR1 SGHTA, CDR2 FQGNSA. The CDR3 is 18 amino acids. Deletions cut 5 bases from V and 2 bases from J, with 21 bases between. Here the CDR3 reads CASSRTITFSGNTGELFF. The CDR3 region has the DNA TGTGCCAGCAGCCGAACTATTACGTTCTCTGGAAACACCGGGGAGCTGTTTTTT.